Sequencing of this TCR beta chain was carried out in a study of PD-1 blockade in classical Hodgkin lymphoma. Study-wide findings and caveats: Sources of repertoire differences remain undefined, possibly disease activity or prior therapy. Before treatment, TCR diversity in newly diagnosed patients was reportedly lower than in healthy donors. While CD8+ TCR diversity did not rise significantly by C4D1, CD4+ TCR diversity did.

Germline-derived CDR1 and CDR2 are MNHEY and SMNVEV (reference sequence). This CDR3 has 14 amino acids. This clone has only a few counts. Its antigen is currently unknown. The junction departs from germline at one end; a sequencing error may be responsible. The table came from immunoSEQ multiplex PCR; TCRdb's copy has only in-frame clones and leaves some out. The sample has 25,000 to 40,000 clones, roughly 76% seen once; the top ten hold around 3.6%. Time point noted: cycle 4 day 1 (C4D1), after six to seven weeks of nivolumab. In every patient, relapse followed autologous stem cell transplantation, while exposure to brentuximab vedotin differed. The patients, who had relapsed/refractory classical Hodgkin lymphoma, achieved best responses of complete response, partial response or progressive disease.

V gene TRBV27 combines with J gene TRBJ2-1, with D possibly matching TRBD2 (6 bases). Sample: peripheral blood mononuclear cells (PBMCs), taken before the fourth cycle of nivolumab. The clonotype was recovered from a human donor with classical Hodgkin lymphoma. The CDR3 sequence is CASSFDGGGNGQFF. The CDR3 nucleotides read TGTGCCAGCAGTTTCGACGGGGGAGGCAATGGGCAGTTCTTC.